These 25 T cell receptor beta chains came from one sample sequenced in a study of blood T cell repertoires in COVID-19. Produced via immunoSEQ multiplex PCR; TCRdb's table is partial and in-frame only. The sample holds hundreds of thousands of clones, 88% seen once. Material for sequencing was PBMCs or T cells enriched from blood (not recorded which). The source of these receptors is a middle-aged woman with acute COVID-19.

The chain couples TRBV18 to TRBJ1-2; D remains ambiguous. Germline V gives CDR1 KGHSH, CDR2 LQKENI. V was shortened by 5 bases and J by 5 bases, with 9 bases between the two germline ends. This CDR3 has 12 residues. DNA of the CDR3: TGTGCCAGCTCAAACGGGTCTTATGGCTACACCTTC. Amino acid sequence: CASSNGSYGYTF.

The chain joins TRBV24-1 to TRBJ2-7, with a weak D call TRBD1 (5 bases). Germline assignment: CDR1 KGHDR and CDR2 SFDVKD. The CDR3 contains 13 residues. V was clipped by 9 bases and J by 5 bases, with 16 bases between them. The CDR3 nucleotides read TGTGCCACCGGGCAGGGTGCGACGGACGAGCAGTACTTC. It translates to CATGQGATDEQYF.

The chain uses TRBV24-1 and TRBJ1-5, with D perhaps TRBD1 (5 bases). Germline CDR1 and CDR2: KGHDR and SFDVKD. The CDR3 runs 16 residues. Between the trimmed V and J ends, which lost 4 bases and 7 bases, there was a span of 19 bases. CDR3 in amino acids: CATSEGRQGRSQPQHF. CDR3 DNA sequence: TGTGCCACCAGTGAAGGCCGCCAGGGTCGATCGCAGCCCCAGCATTTT.

Only one count was recorded for this clone. Other nucleotide sequences in the sample specify the same CDR3. The gene calls are TRBV30 and TRBJ1-5; D gene ambiguous. The CDR3 has 13 amino acids. The V gene lost 2 bases and the J gene lost 0 bases, with 5 bases spanning the gap. Germline V gives CDR1 GTSNPN, CDR2 SVGIG (reference sequence). The CDR3 loop reads CAWSRGSNQPQHF. CDR3 coding DNA: TGTGCCTGGAGTCGAGGTAGCAATCAGCCCCAGCATTTT.

The V gene is TRBV27, the J gene TRBJ2-3; perhaps TRBD2 as D (5 bases). CDR1 is MNHEY and CDR2 is SMNVEV in the germline V gene (reference sequence). Trimming stripped 3 bases from V and 4 bases from J, with 5 bases between. CDR3 length: 12 residues. This CDR3 reads CASSFSADTQYF. CDR3 in DNA: TGTGCCAGCAGTTTTAGCGCAGATACGCAGTATTTT.

The chain couples TRBV5-6 to TRBJ1-4, with 9 bases matching TRBD1. Germline assignment: CDR1 SGHDT and CDR2 YYEEEE. This CDR3 is 16 amino acids long. J gave up 7 bases and V 4 bases, and 11 bases lay outside the gene matches. The CDR3: CASSDTLQGAAEKLFF. Written as DNA, the CDR3 is TGTGCCAGCAGCGACACCTTACAGGGGGCCGCTGAAAAACTGTTTTTT.

V and J are TRBV19 and TRBJ2-3, with TRBD2 identical over 9 bases. The V gene end was trimmed by 2 bases and the J gene end by 5 bases; junction bases not matched to a gene: 8. Germline V gene data show CDR1 as LNHDA and CDR2 as SQIVND (reference sequence). The CDR3 totals 16 residues. The CDR3 sequence: CASSIRLSGGKDTQYF. As DNA, the CDR3 is TGTGCCAGTAGTATACGGCTAAGCGGGGGGAAAGATACGCAGTATTTT.

The V gene is TRBV25-1, the J gene TRBJ1-2; TRBD1 matches 7 bases. Germline-derived CDR1 and CDR2 are MGHDK and SYGVNS. The CDR3 contains 13 residues. J gave up 2 bases and V 3 bases, and 0 bases lay outside the gene matches. CDR3 sequence: CASSETGNYGYTF. In DNA, the CDR3 is TGTGCCAGCAGTGAGACAGGGAACTATGGCTACACCTTC.

The chain couples TRBV3-1 (or the pseudogene TRBV3-2) to TRBJ1-1; TRBD1 aligns across 9 bases. Germline assignment: CDR1 LGHDT and CDR2 YNNKEL (reference sequence). V was pared by 1 base and J by 4 bases, with 7 bases of the junction left unmatched. CDR3 length equals 16 residues. The CDR3 reads CASSQADRGLRTEAFF. The CDR3 DNA reads TGTGCCAGCAGCCAAGCGGACAGGGGATTGCGCACTGAAGCTTTCTTT.

The rearrangement links TRBV6-1 to TRBJ2-1; 9 nucleotides match TRBD1. V was clipped by 3 bases and J by 8 bases; unmatched bases: 14. The CDR3 runs 17 residues. Germline loops: CDR1 MNHNS, CDR2 SASEGT. The CDR3 DNA reads TGTGCCAGCAGTGATTGGGTTTACAGGGGGCAGCGGGATGAGCAGTTCTTC. This codes for CASSDWVYRGQRDEQFF.

This chain links TRBV21-1 with TRBJ1-3. TRBV21-1 constitutes a pseudogene. This CDR3 is built from 13 residues. The CDR3 nucleotides read TGTGCCAGCTCGGACTGCTCTGGAAACACCATATATTTT. It translates to CASSDCSGNTIYF.

The chain uses TRBV5-5 and TRBJ2-5; no definite D call. Trimming left V 4 bases short and J 2 bases short, with 6 bases between. The CDR3 sequence is 12 residues long. Per the germline V gene, CDR1 is SGHKS and CDR2 is YYEKEE (reference sequence). The CDR3, as DNA: TGTGCCAGCAGCGGTCAGCAAGAGACCCAGTACTTC. Its translation is CASSGQQETQYF. Using reference TRBV5-5 and TRBJ2-5 for the parts outside the CDR3, the full variable domain is DAGVTQSPTHLIKTRGQQVTLRCSPISGHKSVSWYQQVLGQGPQFIFQYYEKEERGRGNFPDRFSARQFPNYSSELNVNALLLGDSALYLCASSGQQETQYFGPGTRLLVL.

The table lists this clone with a count of one. The chain has TRBV4-1 and TRBJ1-4, with D hard to call. Trimming cost V 4 bases and J 0 bases, with 9 bases left between them. This CDR3 is built from 15 residues. CDR1 is MGHRA, CDR2 YSYEKL, per germline. The CDR3 sequence is CASSLETATNEKLFF. The CDR3 nucleotides read TGCGCCAGCAGCCTTGAAACAGCAACTAATGAAAAACTGTTTTTT.

This clone was observed once. This rearrangement joins TRBV20-1 to TRBJ1-2, with D hard to call. This CDR3 is built from 16 residues. Germline CDR1 DFQATT, CDR2 SNEGSKA (reference sequence). Trimming took 3 bases from V and 7 from J, leaving 24 bases between them. CDR3 region: CSASGGLLGQMGGYTF. The CDR3 coding sequence is TGCAGTGCTAGTGGCGGCTTGCTGGGTCAGATGGGTGGCTACACCTTC.

The rearrangement uses TRBV24-1 and TRBJ1-6; D gene ambiguous. V was cut by 9 bases and J by 10 bases, with 3 bases left in between. CDR1 and CDR2 from the germline V gene are KGHDR and SFDVKD. This CDR3 has 9 amino acids. As DNA, the CDR3 is TGTGCCACCCAGTCACCCCTCCACTTT. Residues: CATQSPLHF.

This chain links TRBV19 with TRBJ2-7, with a possible D match to TRBD2 (5 bases). Germline V gene data show CDR1 as LNHDA and CDR2 as SQIVND (reference sequence). This CDR3 spans 15 amino acids. Trimming stripped 3 bases from V and 6 bases from J, with 18 bases between. The CDR3 region has the DNA TGTGCCAGTAGTATTACCTCCACCGAAACTAGCGAGCAGTACTTC. Protein: CASSITSTETSEQYF.

Only one count was recorded for this clone. The chain joins TRBV6-1 to TRBJ1-1; 10 bases map to TRBD1. The ends lost 2 bases at V and 10 bases at J; junction bases unmatched: 4. This CDR3 comprises 13 residues. The germline V gene has CDR1 MNHNS and CDR2 SASEGT. The CDR3 nucleotides are TGTGCCAGCAGTGAATGGGGGACAGGGGCAGCTTTCTTT. It specifies CASSEWGTGAAFF.

The chain couples TRBV20-1 to TRBJ2-1, with 7 positions matching TRBD1. V lost 3 bases to trimming and J lost 0 bases; unmatched junction nucleotides: 8. The V gene's germline CDR1 is DFQATT and CDR2 SNEGSKA (reference sequence). This CDR3 comprises 16 residues. CDR3 bases: TGCAGTGCTAGTGATAGGGGGCCAAGCTCCTACAATGAGCAGTTCTTC. Residues: CSASDRGPSSYNEQFF.

The chain is built from TRBV25-1 and TRBJ1-6; no definite D call. CDR3 length: 15 amino acids. Trimming removed 3 bases at V and 4 bases at J, with 10 bases between. Per the germline V gene, CDR1 is MGHDK and CDR2 is SYGVNS. As DNA, the CDR3 is TGTGCCAGCAGTGAGGGCAGAACTTATAATTCACCCCTCCACTTT. Residues: CASSEGRTYNSPLHF. The variable domain in full, completed from reference TRBV25-1 and TRBJ1-6, reads EADIYQTPRYLVIGTGKKITLECSQTMGHDKMYWYQQDPGMELHLIHYSYGVNSTEKGDLSSESTVSRIRTEHFPLTLESARPSHTSQYLCASSEGRTYNSPLHFGNGTRLTVT.

V is TRBV7-9 and J is TRBJ1-2; D perhaps matches TRBD1 (6 bases). Germline V lookup: CDR1 SEHNR, CDR2 FQNEAQ (reference sequence). The V gene lost 3 bases and the J gene lost 8 bases, with 19 bases spanning the gap. The CDR3 is 15 amino acids. The CDR3 loop is CASSLSIRGQRGYTF. The DNA for the CDR3 is TGTGCCAGCAGCTTGTCTATCAGGGGCCAGAGAGGCTACACCTTC.

The rearrangement links TRBV5-1 to TRBJ2-7, with 10 bases matching TRBD2. The CDR3 has 15 amino acids. V was pared by 1 base and J by 3 bases, with 4 bases of the junction left unmatched. Per germline, CDR1 SGHRS and CDR2 YFSETQ. The CDR3 here is CASSLTSGASYEQYF. In DNA, the CDR3 is TGCGCCAGCAGCTTGACTAGCGGGGCGAGCTACGAGCAGTACTTC. The full variable domain, completed using reference TRBV5-1 and TRBJ2-7, is KAGVTQTPRYLIKTRGQQVTLSCSPISGHRSVSWYQQTPGQGLQFLFEYFSETQRNKGNFPGRFSGRQFSNSRSEMNVSTLELGDSALYLCASSLTSGASYEQYFGPGTRLTVT.

The genes are TRBV15 and TRBJ1-4; a weak D match, TRBD1 (5 bases). With 0 bases removed from V and 6 bases from J, the gap between germline ends came to 11 bases. The CDR3 length is 15 residues. Germline CDR1 is LNHNV and CDR2 is YYDKDF (reference sequence). CDR3 sequence (DNA): TGTGCCACCAGCAGAGAGGGCCAGGGCGATGAAAAACTGTTTTTT. Encoded protein: CATSREGQGDEKLFF. The variable domain in full, completed from reference TRBV15 and TRBJ1-4, reads DAMVIQNPRYQVTQFGKPVTLSCSQTLNHNVMYWYQQKSSQAPKLLFHYYDKDFNNEADTPDNFQSRRPNTSFCFLDIRSPGLGDTAMYLCATSREGQGDEKLFFGSGTQLSVL.

Notes on this clone: A read error may produce the germline difference seen at one junction end. The chain is built from TRBV4-2 and TRBJ1-5; TRBD1 matches at 7 bases. Germline CDR1 LGHNA, CDR2 YNFKEQ. The CDR3 totals 15 residues. For the CDR3, the DNA is TGTGCCAGCAGCCAAGCCTCAGGGGGGAATCCGCCCCAGCATTTT. It codes for CASSQASGGNPPQHF.

V is TRBV5-1 and J is TRBJ1-6, with D perhaps matching TRBD1 (5 bases). V was cut by 4 bases and J by 3 bases, with 11 bases left in between. Germline V CDR1 and CDR2: SGHRS, YFSETQ. The CDR3 extends over 15 amino acids. This CDR3 is CASSIQGFYNSPLHF. The CDR3 nucleotides are TGCGCCAGCAGCATCCAGGGATTCTATAATTCACCCCTCCACTTT. The full variable domain, completed using reference TRBV5-1 and TRBJ1-6, is KAGVTQTPRYLIKTRGQQVTLSCSPISGHRSVSWYQQTPGQGLQFLFEYFSETQRNKGNFPGRFSGRQFSNSRSEMNVSTLELGDSALYLCASSIQGFYNSPLHFGNGTRLTVT.

The table lists this clone with a few counts. The rearrangement links TRBV5-1 to TRBJ2-5; unclear D gene. V was shortened by 1 base and J by 1 base, with 8 bases between the two germline ends. From germline, CDR1 is SGHRS and CDR2 YFSETQ. CDR3 length: 14 amino acids. Written as DNA, the CDR3 is TGCGCCAGCAGCTTGTTTATTATCCAAGAGACCCAGTACTTC. Translated, it gives CASSLFIIQETQYF. Full variable domain (missing parts from reference TRBV5-1 and TRBJ2-5): KAGVTQTPRYLIKTRGQQVTLSCSPISGHRSVSWYQQTPGQGLQFLFEYFSETQRNKGNFPGRFSGRQFSNSRSEMNVSTLELGDSALYLCASSLFIIQETQYFGPGTRLLVL.